The rows below give T cell receptor beta chains drawn from one sample of a study of blood T cell repertoires in COVID-19. The assay was immunoSEQ multiplex PCR, and TCRdb's table has in-frame clones only and misses some. The table lists about 260,000 clones, 65% to 90% of them singletons. Material for sequencing was peripheral blood. The receptor set was obtained from a human donor in a cohort sampled during active COVID-19. CDR3s include the opening cysteine and the closing phenylalanine or tryptophan. D genes are given only for firm matches. Size values are once, few and many counts, or a class for expanded clones, and some rows have none.

>TRBV19|.|TRBJ1-6|.
CASSIISSGESPLHF
TGTGCCAGTAGTATTATTTCTTCAGGGGAGTCACCCCTCCACTTT
>TRBV28|.|TRBJ2-3|TRBD2
CASSSPVGSGSTDTQYF
TGTGCCAGCAGTTCCCCCGTTGGTAGCGGGAGCACAGATACGCAGTATTTT
>TRBV24-1|.|TRBJ2-1|TRBD2
CATSDRLAGSRGSSYNEQFF
TGTGCCACCAGTGATAGACTAGCGGGATCCCGGGGGAGCTCCTACAATGAGCAGTTCTTC
>TRBV2|.|TRBJ2-7|.
CASSEAGVLISEQYF
TGTGCCAGCAGTGAAGCTGGAGTTTTGATTTCCGAGCAGTACTTC
>TRBV7-9|.|TRBJ2-7|.
CASSPGNREQYF
TGTGCCAGCAGCCCAGGGAACCGGGAGCAGTACTTC
>TRBV27|.|TRBJ1-1|.
CASSNSGVGRMNTEAFF
TGTGCCAGCAGCAATTCAGGGGTAGGACGAATGAACACTGAAGCTTTCTTT
>TRBV5-1|.|TRBJ2-7|TRBD1
CASSNLLGGQGAREQYF
TGCGCCAGCAGCAACCTTCTGGGGGGACAGGGGGCGCGGGAGCAGTACTTC
>TRBV7-2|.|TRBJ1-5|.
CASSYTGWDQPQHF
TGTGCCAGCAGCTATACAGGGTGGGACCAGCCCCAGCATTTT
>TRBV4-3|.|TRBJ2-1|.
CASSLSRAMGGNEQFF
TGCGCCAGCAGCCTCAGCCGGGCGATGGGGGGCAATGAGCAGTTCTTC
>TRBV6-5|.|TRBJ1-6|TRBD1
CASSGGSYNSPLHF
TGTGCCAGTTCAGGGGGATCCTATAATTCACCCCTCCACTTT
>TRBV3-1/TRBV3-2|.|TRBJ2-7|.
CASSQVDEQYF
TGTGCCAGCAGCCAAGTAGACGAGCAGTACTTC
>TRBV7-9|.|TRBJ2-7|.
CASSFGGAYEQYF
TGTGCCAGCAGCTTCGGGGGAGCCTACGAGCAGTACTTC
>TRBV28|.|TRBJ2-3|.
CASALAPPTDTQYF
TGTGCCAGCGCGCTAGCCCCCCCCACAGATACGCAGTATTTT
>TRBV5-4|.|TRBJ2-1|TRBD2
CASSPKGGRSSYNEQFF
TGTGCCAGCAGCCCCAAGGGCGGGAGGAGCTCCTACAATGAGCAGTTCTTC
>TRBV3-1/TRBV3-2|.|TRBJ1-2|.
CASSHGGNGYTF
TGTGCCAGCAGCCACGGGGGAAATGGCTACACCTTC
>TRBV5-1|.|TRBJ2-5|.
CASSPGIRLREVQETQYF
TGCGCCAGCAGCCCTGGGATCCGGTTGAGGGAGGTGCAAGAGACCCAGTACTTC
>TRBV2|once|TRBJ1-1|TRBD1
CASSQTGGNTEAFF
TGTGCCAGCAGTCAGACAGGGGGGAACACTGAAGCTTTCTTT
>TRBV6-5|.|TRBJ2-2|TRBD2
CASKASGSTGELFF
TGTGCCAGCAAGGCTAGCGGGAGCACCGGGGAGCTGTTTTTT
>TRBV7-9|.|TRBJ1-2|.
CASSFQDFYGYTF
TGTGCCAGCAGCTTTCAAGACTTCTATGGCTACACCTTC
>TRBV2|once|TRBJ1-6|.
CASRADRTLNSPLHF
TGTGCCAGCAGAGCAGACAGGACCCTAAATTCACCCCTCCACTTT
>TRBV5-1|.|TRBJ2-7|.
CASSLMSGHEQYF
TGCGCCAGCAGCTTGATGTCAGGCCACGAGCAGTACTTC
>TRBV7-2|.|TRBJ2-5|TRBD2
CASSLAGRGETQYF
TGTGCCAGCAGCCTAGCGGGGCGGGGGGAGACCCAGTACTTC
>TRBV5-1|.|TRBJ2-2|TRBD2
CASSRQTSGSSGELFF
TGCGCCAGCAGCCGTCAGACTAGCGGGAGCTCCGGGGAGCTGTTTTTT